This T cell receptor (beta chain) was sequenced for a study of blood T cell repertoires in COVID-19. As for the study in general: Sites across the United States, Italy and Spain contributed samples from acute and convalescent COVID-19. The cDNA or gDNA used as material had been derived from T cells, B-cell-depleted T cells, or PBMCs.

The CDR3 runs to 16 residues. Trimming took 4 bases from V and 0 from J, leaving 15 bases between them. CDR1 is LNHDA and CDR2 is SQIVND in the germline V gene (reference sequence). How the authors handled the data: From reference gene primer amplification, estimates of nucleated cell counts were derived. Only in-frame clones appear in the TCRdb table, and some are missing; sequencing was by immunoSEQ multiplex PCR. V and J calls and clone size are those listed in that table; D and trimming were worked out from the DNA. This repertoire shows some 220,000 clones, more than 70% found once; its top ten account for over 10%.

The receptor was derived from a human donor in a cohort sampled during active COVID-19. Sequencing was carried out using peripheral blood. The V and J genes are TRBV19 and TRBJ1-1; D is possibly TRBD1 (6 bases). CDR3 DNA: TGTGCCAGTAGTACTGGGCGGGGGGCCATGAACACTGAAGCTTTCTTT. Translation: CASSTGRGAMNTEAFF.